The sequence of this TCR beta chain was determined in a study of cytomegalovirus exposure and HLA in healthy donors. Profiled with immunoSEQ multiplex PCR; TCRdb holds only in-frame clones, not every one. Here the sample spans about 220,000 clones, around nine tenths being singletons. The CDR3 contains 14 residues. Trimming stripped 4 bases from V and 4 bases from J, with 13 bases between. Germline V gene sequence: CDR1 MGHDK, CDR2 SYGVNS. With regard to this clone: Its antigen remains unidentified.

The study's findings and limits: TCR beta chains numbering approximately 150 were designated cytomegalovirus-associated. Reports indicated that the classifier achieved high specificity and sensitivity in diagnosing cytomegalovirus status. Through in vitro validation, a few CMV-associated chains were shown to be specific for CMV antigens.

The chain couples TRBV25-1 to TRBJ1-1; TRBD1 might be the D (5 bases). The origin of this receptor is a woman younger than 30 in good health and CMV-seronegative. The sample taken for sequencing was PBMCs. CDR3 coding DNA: TGTGCCAGCAGTGCCCTCGCAGGGTCCACTGAAGCTTTCTTT. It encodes CASSALAGSTEAFF.